Here is one T cell receptor (beta chain) with its context. Antigen specificity is unknown. Germline trimming cut 3 bases from V and 1 base from J; bases unmatched to any gene: 5. The CDR3 spans 15 residues. Looked up from germline, CDR1 is MDHEN and CDR2 is SYDVKM. UMIs and sample barcodes were carried by the TCR alpha and TCR beta cDNA libraries that 5'RACE produced using constant-segment primers. One entry per CDR3 protein results from TCRdb running MiXCR on the 5' RACE reads. This sample carries 250,000 to 300,000 distinct CDR3 sequences, about 15% of them seen once, and the ten largest clones take over 20%. This sample stems from a study of T-cell memory formation after mild COVID-19. For the study at large: Most TCR clusters belonged to a single donor.

Findings and limits, study-wide: Mainly CM and EM harbored the contracting CD4+ clones; mainly EMRA harbored the CD8+ ones. Memory from before infection featured some responding clones, which suggests cross-reactive memory joined.

The sample was PBMCs or a T cell subset sorted from them (not recorded which). This TCR was recovered from a man younger than 35 who had mild COVID-19 (a few samples of this study predate the infection). Cell type and time point are not known. The chain links TRBV28 to TRBJ2-7; 8 nucleotides agree with TRBD1. The CDR3 spells CASSFQGALSYEQYF. The CDR3 region has the DNA TGTGCCAGCAGTTTCCAGGGGGCTCTTTCCTACGAGCAGTACTTC.